The next 14 T cell receptor beta chains were all read from a single sample in a study of blood T cell repertoires in COVID-19. Assay used: immunoSEQ multiplex PCR; TCRdb lists only in-frame clones, some missing. The sample contains approximately 300,000 clones, 85% of which appear only once. Specimen: PBMCs or T cells enriched from blood (not recorded which). The receptor source for this set is a woman aged 25 to 45 who had been exposed to COVID-19.

The chain is built from TRBV5-1 and TRBJ2-3, with TRBD2 identical over 8 bases. The CDR3 runs 16 residues. From germline, CDR1 is SGHRS and CDR2 YFSETQ. Trimming took 3 bases from V and 4 from J; bases not matched to a gene: 10. DNA for the CDR3: TGCGCCAGCAGCTCTGTACTAGCGGCTTCCGCAGATACGCAGTATTTT. This translates into CASSSVLAASADTQYF.

The chain links TRBV7-8 to TRBJ2-5; maybe TRBD2 (5 bases). Germline assignment: CDR1 SGHVS and CDR2 FQNEAQ. The CDR3 contains 14 residues. The ends were cut back, 3 bases at V and 5 bases at J, with 13 bases in the middle. This chain's CDR3 is CASSFLGVFETQYF. CDR3 nucleotide sequence: TGTGCCAGCAGCTTTCTGGGAGTATTTGAGACCCAGTACTTC.

This clone appeared once. The chain is built from TRBV28 and TRBJ2-1; D is perhaps TRBD2 (5 bases). V dropped 3 bases and J dropped 2 bases, with 14 bases sitting between them. The CDR3 consists of 16 residues. In germline, CDR1 is MDHEN, CDR2 SYDVKM. The CDR3 protein is CASSLGHGVPYNEQFF. CDR3 nucleotides: TGTGCCAGCAGTTTGGGCCACGGGGTCCCCTACAATGAGCAGTTCTTC.

V is TRBV9 and J is TRBJ2-7; the D gene is possibly TRBD2 (7 bases). The V gene's germline CDR1 is SGDLS and CDR2 YYNGEE. Trimming shortened V by 0 bases and J by 3 bases, and 22 bases separated the two germline ends. The CDR3 sequence is 18 residues long. The CDR3 here is CASSVEGGGRTGHYEQYF. CDR3 sequence (DNA): TGTGCCAGCAGCGTAGAGGGGGGAGGGAGAACAGGACACTACGAGCAGTACTTC.

The chain couples TRBV28 to TRBJ2-7, with 7 nucleotides matching TRBD1. This CDR3 is 15 amino acids long. V was clipped by 5 bases and J by 0 bases; unmatched bases: 7. Germline V gives CDR1 MDHEN, CDR2 SYDVKM. In DNA form, the CDR3 reads TGTGCCAGCAGTCCCGGACAGGTGGCCTCCTACGAGCAGTACTTC. It encodes CASSPGQVASYEQYF.

This clone was counted once. The chain links TRBV7-9 to TRBJ2-7; 7 nucleotides align to TRBD1. Germline assignment: CDR1 SEHNR and CDR2 FQNEAQ (reference sequence). V shed 1 base, J shed 6 bases, and the junction held 18 bases outside the gene matches. This CDR3 has 18 residues. The CDR3 region is CASSLDRGAGHLLTEQYF. The CDR3, as DNA: TGTGCCAGCAGCTTAGACAGGGGAGCCGGGCATCTTCTTACCGAGCAGTACTTC.

The J gene is TRBJ1-1, the V gene TRBV10-2; D possibly corresponds to TRBD1 (6 bases). V was trimmed by 6 bases and J by 0 bases, leaving 8 bases between them. The length of the CDR3 is 13 residues. The germline gives CDR1 WSHSY, CDR2 SAAADI. This CDR3 is CASRGHLNTEAFF. Here the CDR3 DNA reads TGCGCCAGCAGGGGACACCTGAACACTGAAGCTTTCTTT.

The V and J genes are TRBV4-3 and TRBJ2-3, with D maybe TRBD1 (6 bases). The CDR3 is made up of 16 amino acids. V shed 1 base and J shed 3 bases, with 14 bases lying between them. Germline V CDR1 and CDR2: LGHNA, YSLEER. The CDR3 loop reads CASSQGAGAGTDTQYF. As DNA, the CDR3 is TGCGCCAGCAGCCAAGGGGCAGGGGCCGGAACAGATACGCAGTATTTT.

V and J are TRBV2 and TRBJ1-5; D uncertain. Germline V gives CDR1 SNHLY, CDR2 FYNNEI. This CDR3 is 12 amino acids long. With 2 bases removed from V and 14 bases from J, the gap between germline ends came to 13 bases. CDR3 amino acids: CASSEMARREHF. DNA of the CDR3: TGTGCCAGCAGTGAAATGGCACGGAGGGAGCATTTT.

This clone has just a few counts. The rearrangement joins TRBV28 to TRBJ2-7; TRBD1 matches at 7 bases. This CDR3 is 15 amino acids long. V lost 6 bases and J lost 1; bases outside the gene matches: 9. Germline CDR1 and CDR2: MDHEN and SYDVKM. The CDR3 DNA reads as TGTGCCAGCAGCGGATACCCGGGACAGTCCTACGAGCAGTACTTC. It specifies CASSGYPGQSYEQYF.

The V call is TRBV7-9, the J call TRBJ1-6; D is undetermined. The CDR3 sequence is 15 residues long. Germline-derived CDR1 and CDR2 are SEHNR and FQNEAQ (reference sequence). Trimming pared 2 bases from V and 9 bases from J, leaving 14 bases between. The DNA of the CDR3 is TGTGCCAGCAGCTTATTTACTGGGCTTTCTTCACCCCTCCACTTT. Translated: CASSLFTGLSSPLHF.

The chain is built from TRBV28 and TRBJ2-7; D is undetermined. Trimming removed 2 bases at V and 2 bases at J, with 22 bases between. Germline V gene data show CDR1 as MDHEN and CDR2 as SYDVKM. The CDR3 is 18 amino acids. The CDR3 DNA is TGTGCCAGCAGTTTAGCCCTCCGAGGCAGTTCTATTACCTACGAGCAGTACTTC. Protein product: CASSLALRGSSITYEQYF.

The rearrangement uses TRBV9 and TRBJ1-1; D possibly corresponds to TRBD1 (5 bases). The CDR3 has 14 amino acids. The V end lost 0 bases, the J end lost 6 bases, and 12 bases lay between the germline ends. The germline CDR1 and CDR2 sequences are SGDLS and YYNGEE. CDR3 region: CASSVGHRTPEAFF. CDR3 DNA: TGTGCCAGCAGCGTAGGGCATAGGACACCTGAAGCTTTCTTT.

This chain uses TRBV12-3 or TRBV12-4 with TRBJ2-1, with D possibly being TRBD1 (5 bases). The length of the CDR3 is 13 residues. The V end was cut by 6 bases, the J end by 9 bases, with 15 bases between. The CDR3: CASSLKEGAEQFF. The CDR3 DNA reads TGTGCCAGCAGCCTGAAGGAAGGGGCTGAGCAGTTCTTC.